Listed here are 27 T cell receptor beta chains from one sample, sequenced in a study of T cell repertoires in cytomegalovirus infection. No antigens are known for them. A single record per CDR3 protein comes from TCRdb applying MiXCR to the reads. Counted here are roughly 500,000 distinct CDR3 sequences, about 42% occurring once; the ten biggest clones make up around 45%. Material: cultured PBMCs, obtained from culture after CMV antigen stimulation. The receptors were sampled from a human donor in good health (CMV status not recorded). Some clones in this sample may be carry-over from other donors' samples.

The CDR3 coding sequence is TGTGCCAGCAGTTTTATGGGCAGGGGGTATGCCACAGATACGCAGTATTTT. The encoded protein is CASSFMGRGYATDTQYF. The gene calls are TRBV28 and TRBJ2-3, with 7 bases identical to TRBD1. V shed 3 bases and J 2 bases; nucleotides not matched to a gene: 11. This CDR3 is built from 17 residues. Germline CDR1 reads MDHEN; CDR2 reads SYDVKM.

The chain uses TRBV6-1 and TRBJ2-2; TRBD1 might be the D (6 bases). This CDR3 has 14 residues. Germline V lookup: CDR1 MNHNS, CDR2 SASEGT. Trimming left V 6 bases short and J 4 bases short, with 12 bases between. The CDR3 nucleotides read TGTGCCAGCAGACAGGGAAGAGGCACCGGGGAGCTGTTTTTT. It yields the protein CASRQGRGTGELFF.

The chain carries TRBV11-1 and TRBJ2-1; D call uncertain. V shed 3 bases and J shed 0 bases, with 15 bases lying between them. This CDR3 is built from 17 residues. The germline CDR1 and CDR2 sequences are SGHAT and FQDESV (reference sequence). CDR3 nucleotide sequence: TGTGCCAGCAGCTTTGAGACACAGCCGAGCTCCTACAATGAGCAGTTCTTC. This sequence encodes CASSFETQPSSYNEQFF.

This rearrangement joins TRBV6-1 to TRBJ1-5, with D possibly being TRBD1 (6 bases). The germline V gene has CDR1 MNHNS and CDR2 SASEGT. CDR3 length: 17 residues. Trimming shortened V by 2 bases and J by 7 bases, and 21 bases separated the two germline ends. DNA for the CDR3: TGTGCCAGCAGTGAATATGGGACAAATTTTTATCTCCAGCCCCAGCATTTT. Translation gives CASSEYGTNFYLQPQHF.

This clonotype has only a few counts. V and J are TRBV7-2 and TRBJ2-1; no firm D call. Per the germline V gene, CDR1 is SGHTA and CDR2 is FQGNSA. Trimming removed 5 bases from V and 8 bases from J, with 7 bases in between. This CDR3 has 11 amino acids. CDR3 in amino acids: CASSADYEQFF. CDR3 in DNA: TGTGCCAGCAGCGCCGACTATGAGCAGTTCTTC.

The CDR3 sequence is CASKVSGAPEAFF. The CDR3 region has the DNA TGCGCCAGCAAAGTGTCGGGGGCCCCGGAAGCTTTCTTT. The chain joins TRBV4-1 to TRBJ1-1, with D tentatively TRBD1 (6 bases). Deletions cut 7 bases from V and 8 bases from J, with 17 bases between. The CDR3 totals 13 residues. Germline V gene sequence: CDR1 MGHRA, CDR2 YSYEKL.

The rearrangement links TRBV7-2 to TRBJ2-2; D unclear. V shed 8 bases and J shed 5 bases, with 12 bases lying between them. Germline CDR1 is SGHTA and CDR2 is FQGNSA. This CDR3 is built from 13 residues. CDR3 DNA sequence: TGTGCCAGCGCCGCTGGGTTGACCGGGGAGCTGTTTTTT. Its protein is CASAAGLTGELFF.

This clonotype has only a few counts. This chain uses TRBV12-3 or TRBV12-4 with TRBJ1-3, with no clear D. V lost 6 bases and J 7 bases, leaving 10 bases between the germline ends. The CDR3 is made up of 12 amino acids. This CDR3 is CASSYSRNTIYF. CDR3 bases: TGTGCCAGCAGCTATTCCAGGAACACCATATATTTT.

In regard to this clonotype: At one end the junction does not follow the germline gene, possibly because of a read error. In nucleotides, the CDR3 is TGTGCCAGCAGTTACGGATTACAGGGTAATGAGCGGTTCTTC. It specifies CASSYGLQGNERFF. The chain couples TRBV6-6 to TRBJ2-1, with D maybe TRBD1 (6 bases). This CDR3 region has 14 residues. Germline V CDR1 and CDR2: MNHNY, SVGAGI (reference sequence).

The CDR3 region is CASSQVAGRGYTF. DNA of the CDR3: TGCGCCAGCAGCCAAGTGGCAGGGCGCGGCTACACCTTC. The rearrangement uses TRBV4-1 and TRBJ1-2; a weak D match, TRBD1 (5 bases). Germline V gene sequence: CDR1 MGHRA, CDR2 YSYEKL. V lost 1 base to trimming and J lost 8 bases, with 11 bases between them. This CDR3 comprises 13 residues.

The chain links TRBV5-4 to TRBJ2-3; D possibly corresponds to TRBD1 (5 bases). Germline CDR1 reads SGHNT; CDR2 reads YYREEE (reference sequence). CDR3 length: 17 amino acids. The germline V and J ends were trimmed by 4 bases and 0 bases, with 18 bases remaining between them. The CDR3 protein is CASSPSLGVTSTDTQYF. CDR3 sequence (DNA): TGTGCCAGCAGCCCGTCGTTAGGGGTAACTAGCACAGATACGCAGTATTTT. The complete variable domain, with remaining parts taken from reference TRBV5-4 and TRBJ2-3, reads ETGVTQSPTHLIKTRGQQVTLRCSSQSGHNTVSWYQQALGQGPQFIFQYYREEENGRGNFPPRFSGLQFPNYSSELNVNALELDDSALYLCASSPSLGVTSTDTQYFGPGTRLTVL.

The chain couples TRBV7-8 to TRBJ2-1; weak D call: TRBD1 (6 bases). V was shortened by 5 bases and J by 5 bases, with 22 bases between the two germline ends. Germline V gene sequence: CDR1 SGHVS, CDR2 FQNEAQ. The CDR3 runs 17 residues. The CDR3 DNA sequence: TGTGCCAGCAGCACCGGCTTCCCGGGACAACCTAACAATGAGCAGTTCTTC. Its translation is CASSTGFPGQPNNEQFF.

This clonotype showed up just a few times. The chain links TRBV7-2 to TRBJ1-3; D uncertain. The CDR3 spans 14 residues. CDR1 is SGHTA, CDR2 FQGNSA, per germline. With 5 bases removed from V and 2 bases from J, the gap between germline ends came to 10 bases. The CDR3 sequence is CASSHGSTGNTIYF. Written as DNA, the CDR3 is TGTGCCAGCAGCCACGGTAGTACTGGAAACACCATATATTTT.

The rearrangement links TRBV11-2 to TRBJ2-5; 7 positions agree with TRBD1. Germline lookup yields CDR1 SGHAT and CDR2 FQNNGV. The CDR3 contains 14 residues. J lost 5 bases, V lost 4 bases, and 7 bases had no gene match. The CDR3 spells CASSSIQGRETQYF. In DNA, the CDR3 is TGTGCCAGCAGCTCCATACAGGGGCGGGAGACCCAGTACTTC.

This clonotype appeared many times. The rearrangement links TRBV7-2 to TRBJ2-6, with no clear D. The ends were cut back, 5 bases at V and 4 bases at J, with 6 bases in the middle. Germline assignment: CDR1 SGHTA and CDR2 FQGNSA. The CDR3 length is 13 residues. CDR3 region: CASSLGGANVLTF. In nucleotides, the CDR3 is TGTGCCAGCAGCCTGGGGGGGGCCAACGTCCTGACTTTC.

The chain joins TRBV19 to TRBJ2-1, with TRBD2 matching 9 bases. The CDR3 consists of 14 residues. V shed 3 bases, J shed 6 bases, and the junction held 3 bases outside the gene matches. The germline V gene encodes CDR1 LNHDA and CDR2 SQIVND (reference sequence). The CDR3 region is CASSIQTSGNEQFF. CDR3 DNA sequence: TGTGCCAGTAGTATCCAGACTAGCGGCAATGAGCAGTTCTTC.

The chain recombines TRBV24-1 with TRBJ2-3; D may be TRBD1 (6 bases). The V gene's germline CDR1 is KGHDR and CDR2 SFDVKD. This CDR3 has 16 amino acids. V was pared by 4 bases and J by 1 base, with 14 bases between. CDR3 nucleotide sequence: TGTGCCACCAGTGACCCACAGGGTCTGGGCACAGATACGCAGTATTTT. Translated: CATSDPQGLGTDTQYF.

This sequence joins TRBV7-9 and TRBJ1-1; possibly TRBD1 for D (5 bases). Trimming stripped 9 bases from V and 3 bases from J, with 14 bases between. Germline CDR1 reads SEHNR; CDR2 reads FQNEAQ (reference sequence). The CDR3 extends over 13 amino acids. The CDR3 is CASRRGADTEAFF. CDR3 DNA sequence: TGTGCCAGTCGGAGGGGCGCGGACACTGAAGCTTTCTTT.

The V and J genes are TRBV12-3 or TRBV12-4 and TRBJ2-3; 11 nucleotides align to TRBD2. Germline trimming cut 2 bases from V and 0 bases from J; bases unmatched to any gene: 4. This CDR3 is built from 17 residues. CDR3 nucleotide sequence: TGTGCCAGCAGTTTACTAGCGGGGGGACGAAGCACAGATACGCAGTATTTT. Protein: CASSLLAGGRSTDTQYF.

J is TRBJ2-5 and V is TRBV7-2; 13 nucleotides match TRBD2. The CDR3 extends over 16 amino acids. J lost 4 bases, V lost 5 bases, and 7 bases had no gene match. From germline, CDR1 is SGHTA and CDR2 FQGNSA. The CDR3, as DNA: TGTGCCAGCAGCCGTACTAGCGGGGGGGCTGGAGAGACCCAGTACTTC. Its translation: CASSRTSGGAGETQYF.

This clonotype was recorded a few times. CDR3 DNA: TGTGCCAGCAGTGAAGCGACAGAATATAGCAATCAGCCCCAGCATTTT. The encoded protein is CASSEATEYSNQPQHF. V usage is TRBV6-1 and J usage is TRBJ1-5; tentative D call: TRBD1 (5 bases). The CDR3 spans 16 residues. Germline V gene sequence: CDR1 MNHNS, CDR2 SASEGT. Trimming removed 0 bases at V and 0 bases at J, with 9 bases between.

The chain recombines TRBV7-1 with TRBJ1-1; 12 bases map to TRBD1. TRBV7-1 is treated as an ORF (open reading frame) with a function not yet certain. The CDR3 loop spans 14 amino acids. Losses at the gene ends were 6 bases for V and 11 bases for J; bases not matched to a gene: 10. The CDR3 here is CASRPGTGGRLAFF. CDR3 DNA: TGTGCCAGCAGACCCGGGACAGGGGGCCGGTTGGCTTTCTTT.

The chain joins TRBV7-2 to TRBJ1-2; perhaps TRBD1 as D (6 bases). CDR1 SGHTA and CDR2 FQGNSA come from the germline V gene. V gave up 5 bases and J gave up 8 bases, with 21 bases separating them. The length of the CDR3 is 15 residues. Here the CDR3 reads CASSLLLGNTGGYTF. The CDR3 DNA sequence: TGTGCCAGCAGCCTCTTATTGGGGAACACAGGGGGCTACACCTTC. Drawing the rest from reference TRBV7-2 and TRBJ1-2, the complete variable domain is GAGVSQSPSNKVTEKGKDVELRCDPISGHTALYWYRQSLGQGLEFLIYFQGNSAPDKSGLPSDRFSAERTGGSVSTLTIQRTQQEDSAVYLCASSLLLGNTGGYTFGSGTRLTVV.

The CDR3, as DNA: TGTGCCAGCAGATACAGGGACTACGAGCAGTACTTC. Its translation: CASRYRDYEQYF. This chain connects TRBV12-3 or TRBV12-4 to TRBJ2-7; weak D call: TRBD1 (6 bases). With 6 bases removed from V and 3 bases from J, the gap between germline ends came to 9 bases. The CDR3 is 12 residues long.

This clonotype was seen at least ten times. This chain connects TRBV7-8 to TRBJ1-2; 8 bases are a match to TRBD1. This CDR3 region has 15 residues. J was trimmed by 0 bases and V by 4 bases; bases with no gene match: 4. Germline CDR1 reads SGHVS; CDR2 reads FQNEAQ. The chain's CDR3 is CASSSRQGTNYGYTF. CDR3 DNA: TGTGCCAGCAGCTCTCGACAGGGGACTAACTATGGCTACACCTTC.

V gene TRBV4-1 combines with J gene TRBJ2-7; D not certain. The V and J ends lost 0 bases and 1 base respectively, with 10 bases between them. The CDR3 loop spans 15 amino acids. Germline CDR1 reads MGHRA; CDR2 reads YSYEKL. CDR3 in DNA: TGCGCCAGCAGCCAAGATATCGGAAGGTCCTACGAGCAGTACTTC. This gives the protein CASSQDIGRSYEQYF.

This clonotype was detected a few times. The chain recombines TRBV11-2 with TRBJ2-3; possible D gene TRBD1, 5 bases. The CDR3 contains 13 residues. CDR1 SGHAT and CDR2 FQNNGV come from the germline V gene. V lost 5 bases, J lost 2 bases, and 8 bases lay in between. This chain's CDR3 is CASSMTVTDTQYF. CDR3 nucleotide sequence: TGTGCCAGCAGCATGACAGTCACAGATACGCAGTATTTT.